This note documents a single T cell receptor (beta chain) sequence. The sample originates from a study of control samples from healthy donors and cancer patients. The germline V gene has CDR1 SGHRS and CDR2 YFSETQ. This CDR3 is built from 13 residues. V lost 4 bases to trimming and J lost 2 bases, with 9 bases between them. Repertoires were generated with immunoSEQ multiplex PCR, while TCRdb's copy carries only in-frame clones and drops some. The table includes roughly 40,000 clones, 80% to 95% detected once. The receptor was isolated from a woman aged 50 to 60 in good health. The sequenced sample consisted of blood. The chain uses TRBV5-1 and TRBJ1-2; no clear D. The CDR3 region has the DNA TGCGCCAGCAGCGGGCAGGAGAACTATGGCTACACCTTC. This sequence encodes CASSGQENYGYTF.